What follows are 5 T cell receptor beta chains derived from one specimen sequenced in a study of T cell repertoires in cytomegalovirus infection. TCRdb passed the reads through MiXCR, listing each CDR3 protein once. The data show 200,000 or so distinct CDR3 sequences, about 38% seen once. No antigen has been identified for these receptors. The source was CD8+ T cells from cultured PBMCs, collected from culture after CMV antigen stimulation. Receptors originate from a human donor in good health (CMV status not recorded). Some clones in this sample may be carry-over from other donors' samples.

The chain is built from TRBV6-5 and TRBJ2-1; TRBD2 agrees at 8 bases. Germline CDR1 reads MNHEY; CDR2 reads SVGAGI. The CDR3 is made up of 16 amino acids. V shed 6 bases, J shed 4 bases, and the junction held 11 bases outside the gene matches. The CDR3 loop reads CASSYGGVGDYNEQFF. The CDR3 nucleotides are TGTGCCAGCAGCTACGGGGGGGTTGGGGATTACAATGAGCAGTTCTTC.

CDR3 DNA sequence: TGTGCCAGCTCACCACCCCGGGGCGGACTCTTATACGAGCAGTACTTC. Protein: CASSPPRGGLLYEQYF. The V and J genes are TRBV18 and TRBJ2-7, with D perhaps given as TRBD1 or TRBD2 (5 bases each). The CDR3 covers 16 residues. Trimming stripped 0 bases from V and 4 bases from J, with 16 bases between. Germline-derived CDR1 and CDR2 are KGHSH and LQKENI. Filled out from reference TRBV18 and TRBJ2-7, the complete variable domain reads NAGVMQNPRHLVRRRGQEARLRCSPMKGHSHVYWYRQLPEEGLKFMVYLQKENIIDESGMPKERFSAEFPKEGPSILRIQQVVRGDSAAYFCASSPPRGGLLYEQYFGPGTRLTVT.

This clonotype has just one count. The J gene is TRBJ2-7, the V gene TRBV6-2 or TRBV6-3; 7 nucleotides agree with TRBD1. The CDR3 is 19 residues long. The V gene's germline CDR1 is MNHEY and CDR2 SVGEGT. Trimming at V came to 4 bases and at J to 5 bases, leaving 23 bases not matched to a gene. CDR3 sequence: CASSSSRTGGSTYPHEQYF. DNA of the CDR3: TGTGCCAGCAGTTCCTCAAGGACAGGTGGATCCACTTACCCCCACGAGCAGTACTTC.

This clonotype has just a few counts. J is TRBJ2-5 and V is TRBV12-3 or TRBV12-4; 10 bases line up with TRBD2. V dropped 6 bases and J dropped 0; count of bases not matched to a gene: 13. The CDR3 contains 18 residues. The DNA for the CDR3 is TGTGCCAGCAGAGCGAGCGGGGGGGCGGAGGGGTACCAAGAGACCCAGTACTTC. It is translated as CASRASGGAEGYQETQYF.

The rearrangement links TRBV19 to TRBJ2-7, with D possibly being TRBD2 (5 bases). The CDR3 has 11 amino acids. Deletions cut 6 bases from V and 4 bases from J, with 7 bases between. Germline CDR1 is LNHDA and CDR2 is SQIVND (reference sequence). The DNA for the CDR3 is TGTGCCAGTAGACGAGGGTACGAGCAGTACTTC. This gives the protein CASRRGYEQYF.